Presented here are 19 T cell receptor beta chains from one specimen sequenced in a study of blood T cell repertoires in COVID-19. Sequenced by immunoSEQ multiplex PCR; TCRdb stores in-frame clones only, minus some. The profile shows under 350,000 clones, about 89% of them singletons. The sequenced material came from peripheral blood. These receptors were collected from a man aged 35 to 55 with acute or convalescent COVID-19.

The chain is built from TRBV24-1 and TRBJ1-5; D is uncertain. CDR3 length equals 15 residues. Germline CDR1 KGHDR, CDR2 SFDVKD. V was clipped by 2 bases and J by 0 bases, with 7 bases between them. Here the CDR3 reads CATSDSQFSNQPQHF. The DNA for the CDR3 is TGTGCCACCAGTGATTCTCAGTTTAGCAATCAGCCCCAGCATTTT.

CDR3 DNA: TGCGCCAGCAGCTTTGACAGACCCTACGAGCAGTACTTC. Translating gives CASSFDRPYEQYF. J is TRBJ2-7 and V is TRBV5-1, with D perhaps matching TRBD1 (5 bases). The CDR3 consists of 13 residues. V was shortened by 2 bases and J by 2 bases, with 8 bases between the two germline ends. Germline-derived CDR1 and CDR2 are SGHRS and YFSETQ.

J is TRBJ2-7 and V is TRBV10-3; TRBD1 matches at 12 bases. The germline CDR1 and CDR2 sequences are ENHRY and SYGVKD. The CDR3 runs 15 residues. Trimming took 2 bases from V and 7 from J; bases not matched to a gene: 6. CDR3 DNA sequence: TGTGCCATCAGTGAGCTGGGACAGGGGGCTTGGGAGCAGTACTTC. It yields the protein CAISELGQGAWEQYF.

This clone was observed once. The chain couples TRBV5-1 to TRBJ1-2; 8 bases match TRBD1. The germline gives CDR1 SGHRS, CDR2 YFSETQ. V shed 4 bases and J 2 bases; nucleotides not matched to a gene: 7. The CDR3 is 15 amino acids. In DNA form, the CDR3 reads TGCGCCAGCAGCACCGGGACAGGACGCAACTATGGCTACACCTTC. As protein: CASSTGTGRNYGYTF.

This clone has just a few counts. The chain uses TRBV2 and TRBJ1-2; TRBD1 might be the D (6 bases). With 6 bases removed from V and 5 bases from J, the gap between germline ends came to 13 bases. The CDR3 totals 13 residues. Germline assignment: CDR1 SNHLY and CDR2 FYNNEI. The CDR3 DNA follows: TGTGCCAGCAGCGAGACAGGCCGGTATGGCTACACCTTC. Encoded protein: CASSETGRYGYTF.

This rearrangement joins TRBV27 to TRBJ2-7, with 7 bases identical to TRBD1. This CDR3 has 13 amino acids. V was clipped by 6 bases and J by 6 bases; unmatched bases: 8. Per germline, CDR1 MNHEY and CDR2 SMNVEV (reference sequence). CDR3 in DNA: TGTGCCAGCAGCGGACAGGTCCCGGGCGAGCAGTACTTC. It specifies CASSGQVPGEQYF.

V and J are TRBV2 and TRBJ1-6; the D gene is possibly TRBD1 (5 bases). V was trimmed by 8 bases and J by 5 bases, leaving 13 bases between them. Germline assignment: CDR1 SNHLY and CDR2 FYNNEI. The CDR3 has 14 amino acids. The CDR3: CASGADRDNSPLHF. The CDR3, as DNA: TGTGCCAGCGGCGCTGACAGAGATAATTCACCCCTCCACTTT.

This clone was found a few times. The gene calls are TRBV10-1 and TRBJ2-7, with 9 bases lining up with TRBD1. Germline lookup yields CDR1 WNHNN and CDR2 SYGVQD (reference sequence). J was trimmed by 3 bases and V by 3 bases; bases with no gene match: 12. This CDR3 is 17 amino acids long. The CDR3 here is CASSDRQGQGLNYEQYF. CDR3 DNA sequence: TGCGCCAGCAGTGATAGGCAAGGACAGGGGCTGAACTACGAGCAGTACTTC.

The V gene is TRBV7-2, the J gene TRBJ1-1, with D possibly TRBD1 on 5 matching bases. Germline assignment: CDR1 SGHTA and CDR2 FQGNSA. CDR3 size: 14 residues. Trimming took 3 bases from V and 0 from J, leaving 8 bases between them. The CDR3 region is CASSFWGLNTEAFF. CDR3 sequence (DNA): TGTGCCAGCAGCTTTTGGGGCCTGAACACTGAAGCTTTCTTT.

This chain links TRBV4-2 with TRBJ2-7, with 9 positions matching TRBD2. Unmatched junction bases numbered 12, after V lost 3 bases and J lost 6 bases. The germline CDR1 and CDR2 sequences are LGHNA and YNFKEQ. This CDR3 comprises 16 residues. The CDR3 here is CASSQVGGGGALEQYF. The CDR3 DNA follows: TGTGCCAGCAGCCAGGTCGGGGGCGGGGGGGCCCTCGAGCAGTACTTC.

The rearrangement uses TRBV5-1 and TRBJ2-1, with 11 bases fitting TRBD2. CDR1 and CDR2 from the germline V gene are SGHRS and YFSETQ. V lost 4 bases and J lost 10; bases outside the gene matches: 7. This CDR3 has 14 amino acids. The CDR3 sequence is CASSHSGGAGEQFF. CDR3 DNA: TGCGCCAGCAGCCATAGCGGGGGGGCCGGGGAGCAGTTCTTC.

This clone has only one observation. The genes are TRBV6-5 and TRBJ1-2, with 7 bases lining up with TRBD1. Losses at the gene ends were 6 bases for V and 7 bases for J; bases not matched to a gene: 5. This CDR3 comprises 12 residues. Germline V gene sequence: CDR1 MNHEY, CDR2 SVGAGI. DNA for the CDR3: TGTGCCAGCAGAGGGGGCGAGCGTGGCTACACCTTC. Its protein product is CASRGGERGYTF.

The V and J genes are TRBV27 and TRBJ2-7; 7 bases are shared with TRBD2. With V trimmed by 8 bases and J by 2 bases, 12 bases remained unmatched. This CDR3 has 15 amino acids. The germline V gene has CDR1 MNHEY and CDR2 SMNVEV (reference sequence). CDR3 coding DNA: TGTGCCAGCCGGGGTGCGGGAGTATCAACCTACGAGCAGTACTTC. Protein sequence: CASRGAGVSTYEQYF.

CDR3 in DNA: TGTGCCTGGACACGGGACACCAACACTGAAGCTTTCTTT. Translated, it gives CAWTRDTNTEAFF. The chain combines TRBV30 with TRBJ1-1; D might be TRBD1 (6 bases). Per germline, CDR1 GTSNPN and CDR2 SVGIG (reference sequence). The CDR3 consists of 13 residues. Trimming removed 4 bases from V and 2 bases from J, with 11 bases in between. The whole variable domain, remainder taken from reference TRBV30 and TRBJ1-1, is SQTIHQWPATLVQPVGSPLSLECTVEGTSNPNLYWYRQAAGRGLQLLFYSVGIGQISSEVPQNLSASRPQDRQFILSSKKLLLSDSGFYLCAWTRDTNTEAFFGQGTRLTVV.

As DNA, the CDR3 is TGTGCCAGCAGCACTGGGGACTTCCGGTATTCACCCCTCCACTTT. It yields the protein CASSTGDFRYSPLHF. The chain combines TRBV9 with TRBJ1-6, with D possibly TRBD1 on 5 matching bases. V was pared by 4 bases and J by 8 bases, with 16 bases between. The CDR3 is 15 amino acids. Germline values: CDR1 SGDLS, CDR2 YYNGEE.

This clone was observed once. The genes are TRBV9 and TRBJ2-1, with 7 bases aligning to TRBD2. The V gene's germline CDR1 is SGDLS and CDR2 YYNGEE. The CDR3 runs to 15 residues. Trimming cost V 4 bases and J 4 bases; bases outside gene matches: 8. In DNA, the CDR3 is TGTGCCAGCAGCCCAGAGGCTAGCGGATACAATGAGCAGTTCTTC. Translating it yields CASSPEASGYNEQFF.

The chain joins TRBV12-3 or TRBV12-4 to TRBJ1-1; D unresolved. The CDR3 runs to 12 residues. Trimming shortened V by 3 bases and J by 10 bases, and 12 bases separated the two germline ends. In DNA, the CDR3 is TGTGCCAGCAGTTTTTCTAGTGTGGGAGCTTTCTTT. Translated: CASSFSSVGAFF.

The DNA for the CDR3 is TGTGCCAGCAATCTCCAAAGCGGTAATGAAAAACTGTTTTTT. Its protein product is CASNLQSGNEKLFF. The chain links TRBV21-1 to TRBJ1-4. TRBV21-1 is listed as a pseudogene. The CDR3 extends over 14 amino acids.

The rearrangement links TRBV2 to TRBJ1-1; possibly TRBD1 for D (5 bases). Per the germline V gene, CDR1 is SNHLY and CDR2 is FYNNEI. The CDR3 spans 12 residues. The V end lost 4 bases, the J end lost 7 bases, and 10 bases lay between the germline ends. The DNA of the CDR3 is TGTGCCAGCAGTGCAGGGTTGGATGAAGCTTTCTTT. Translating it yields CASSAGLDEAFF.